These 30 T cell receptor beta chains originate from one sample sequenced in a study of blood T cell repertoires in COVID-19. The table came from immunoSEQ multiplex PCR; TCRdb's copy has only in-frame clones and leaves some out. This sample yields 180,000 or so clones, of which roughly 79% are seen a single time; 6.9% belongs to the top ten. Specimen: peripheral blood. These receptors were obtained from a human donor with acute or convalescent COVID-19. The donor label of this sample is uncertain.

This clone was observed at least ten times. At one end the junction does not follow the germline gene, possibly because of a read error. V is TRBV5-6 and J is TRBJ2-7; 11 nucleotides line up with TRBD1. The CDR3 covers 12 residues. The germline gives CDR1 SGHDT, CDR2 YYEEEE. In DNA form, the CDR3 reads TGTGCCAGCAGCTTGTACCGGGACAGGGGGAGCTTC. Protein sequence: CASSLYRDRGSF. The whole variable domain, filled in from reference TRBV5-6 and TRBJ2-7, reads DAGVTQSPTHLIKTRGQQVTLRCSPKSGHDTVSWYQQALGQGPQFIFQYYEEEERQRGNFPDRFSGHQFPNYSSELNVNALLLGDSALYLCASSLYRDRGSFGPGTRLTVT.

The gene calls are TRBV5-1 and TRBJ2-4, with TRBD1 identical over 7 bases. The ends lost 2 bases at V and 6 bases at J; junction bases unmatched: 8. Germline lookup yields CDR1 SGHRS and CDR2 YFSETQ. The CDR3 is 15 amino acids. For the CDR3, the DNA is TGCGCCAGCAGCTTAGGACAGGCTGGAGGAAACATTCAGTACTTC. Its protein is CASSLGQAGGNIQYF.

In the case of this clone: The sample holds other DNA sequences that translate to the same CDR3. The CDR3 here is CASSTRDRTYEQYF. The CDR3 DNA is TGTGCCAGCAGTACCCGGGACAGGACCTACGAGCAGTACTTC. V gene TRBV6-5 combines with J gene TRBJ2-7; 8 positions match TRBD1. V shed 5 bases, J shed 2 bases, and the junction held 5 bases outside the gene matches. The CDR3 totals 14 residues. Germline V gives CDR1 MNHEY, CDR2 SVGAGI.

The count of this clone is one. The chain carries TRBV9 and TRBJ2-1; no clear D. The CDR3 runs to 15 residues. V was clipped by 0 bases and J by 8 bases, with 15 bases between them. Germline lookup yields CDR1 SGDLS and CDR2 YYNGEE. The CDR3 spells CASSVGLGAAHEQFF. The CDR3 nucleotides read TGTGCCAGCAGCGTAGGGTTGGGCGCCGCCCATGAGCAGTTCTTC.

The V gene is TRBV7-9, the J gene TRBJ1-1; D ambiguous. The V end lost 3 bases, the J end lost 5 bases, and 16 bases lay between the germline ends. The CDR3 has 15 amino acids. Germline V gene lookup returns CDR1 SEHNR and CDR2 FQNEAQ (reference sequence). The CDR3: CASSLAAGLWTEAFF. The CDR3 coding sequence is TGTGCCAGCAGCTTGGCAGCGGGGTTGTGGACTGAAGCTTTCTTT. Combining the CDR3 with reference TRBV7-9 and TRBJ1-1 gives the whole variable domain DTGVSQNPRHKITKRGQNVTFRCDPISEHNRLYWYRQTLGQGPEFLTYFQNEAQLEKSRLLSDRFSAERPKGSFSTLEIQRTEQGDSAMYLCASSLAAGLWTEAFFGQGTRLTVV.

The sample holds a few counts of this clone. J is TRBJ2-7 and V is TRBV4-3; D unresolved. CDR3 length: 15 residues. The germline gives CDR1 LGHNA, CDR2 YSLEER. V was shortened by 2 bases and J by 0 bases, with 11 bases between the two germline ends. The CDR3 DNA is TGCGCCAGCAGCCAAACTTGGCCTAGCTCCTACGAGCAGTACTTC. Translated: CASSQTWPSSYEQYF.

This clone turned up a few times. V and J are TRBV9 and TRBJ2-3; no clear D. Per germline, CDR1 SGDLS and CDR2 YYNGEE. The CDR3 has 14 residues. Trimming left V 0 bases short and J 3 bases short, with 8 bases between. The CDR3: CASSVEGGTDTQYF. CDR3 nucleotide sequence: TGTGCCAGCAGCGTAGAAGGCGGAACAGATACGCAGTATTTT.

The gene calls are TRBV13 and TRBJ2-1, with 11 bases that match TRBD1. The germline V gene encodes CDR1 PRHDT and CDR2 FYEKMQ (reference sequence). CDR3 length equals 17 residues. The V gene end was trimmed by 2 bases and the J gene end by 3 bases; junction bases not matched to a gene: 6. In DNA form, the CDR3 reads TGTGCCAGCAGCTTAAGGGACAGGGGGGCTTTCTACAATGAGCAGTTCTTC. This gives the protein CASSLRDRGAFYNEQFF.

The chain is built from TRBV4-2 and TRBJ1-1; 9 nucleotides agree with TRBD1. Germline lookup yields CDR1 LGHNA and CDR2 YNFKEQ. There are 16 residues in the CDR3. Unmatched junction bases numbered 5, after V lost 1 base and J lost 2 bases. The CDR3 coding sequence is TGTGCCAGCAGCCAAGTTTTTACAGGGGGCAACACTGAAGCTTTCTTT. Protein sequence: CASSQVFTGGNTEAFF.

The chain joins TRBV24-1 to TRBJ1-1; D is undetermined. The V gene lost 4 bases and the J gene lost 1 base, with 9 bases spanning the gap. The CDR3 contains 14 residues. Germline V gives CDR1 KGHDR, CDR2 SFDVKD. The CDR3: CATSEPGKNTEAFF. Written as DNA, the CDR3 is TGTGCCACCAGTGAGCCGGGAAAGAACACTGAAGCTTTCTTT.

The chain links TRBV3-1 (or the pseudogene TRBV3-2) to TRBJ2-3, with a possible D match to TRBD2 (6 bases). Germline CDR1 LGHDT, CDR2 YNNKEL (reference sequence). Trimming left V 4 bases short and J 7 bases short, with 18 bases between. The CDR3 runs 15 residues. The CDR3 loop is CASSPRGSGFNTQYF. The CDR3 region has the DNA TGTGCCAGCAGCCCCCGGGGTAGCGGCTTCAATACGCAGTATTTT.

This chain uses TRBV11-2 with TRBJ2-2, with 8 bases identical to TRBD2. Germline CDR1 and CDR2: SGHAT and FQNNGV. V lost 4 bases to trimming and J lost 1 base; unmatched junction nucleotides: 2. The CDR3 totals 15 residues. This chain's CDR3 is CASSWGLGNTGELFF. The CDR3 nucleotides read TGTGCCAGCAGCTGGGGACTAGGGAACACCGGGGAGCTGTTTTTT.

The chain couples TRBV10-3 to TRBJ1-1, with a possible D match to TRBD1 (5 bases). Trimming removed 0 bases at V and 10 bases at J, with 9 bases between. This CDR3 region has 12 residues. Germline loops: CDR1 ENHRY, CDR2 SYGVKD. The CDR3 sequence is CAISESVGGAFF. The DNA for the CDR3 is TGTGCCATCAGTGAGTCGGTCGGGGGAGCTTTCTTT.

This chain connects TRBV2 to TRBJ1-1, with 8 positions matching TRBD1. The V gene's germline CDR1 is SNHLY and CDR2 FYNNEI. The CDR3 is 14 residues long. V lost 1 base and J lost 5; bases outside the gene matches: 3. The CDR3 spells CASSEVRGQTEAFF. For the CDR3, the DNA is TGTGCCAGCAGTGAAGTCAGGGGGCAAACTGAAGCTTTCTTT.

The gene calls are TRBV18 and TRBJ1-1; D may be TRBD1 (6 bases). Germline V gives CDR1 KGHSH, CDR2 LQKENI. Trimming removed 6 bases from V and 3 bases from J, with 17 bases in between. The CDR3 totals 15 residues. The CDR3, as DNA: TGTGCCAGCTCGCAAAACAGGGTCGGAGACACTGAAGCTTTCTTT. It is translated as CASSQNRVGDTEAFF.

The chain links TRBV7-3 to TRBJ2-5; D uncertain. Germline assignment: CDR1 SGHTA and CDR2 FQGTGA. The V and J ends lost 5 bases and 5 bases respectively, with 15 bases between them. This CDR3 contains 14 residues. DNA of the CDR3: TGTGCCAGCAGCCCTGGAGAGCTTGGGGAGACCCAGTACTTC. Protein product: CASSPGELGETQYF.

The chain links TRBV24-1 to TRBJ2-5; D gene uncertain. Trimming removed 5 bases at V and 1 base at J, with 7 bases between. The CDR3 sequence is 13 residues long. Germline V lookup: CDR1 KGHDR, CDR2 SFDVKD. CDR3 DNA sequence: TGTGCCACCAGTGGGGCAGCCCAAGAGACCCAGTACTTC. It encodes CATSGAAQETQYF.

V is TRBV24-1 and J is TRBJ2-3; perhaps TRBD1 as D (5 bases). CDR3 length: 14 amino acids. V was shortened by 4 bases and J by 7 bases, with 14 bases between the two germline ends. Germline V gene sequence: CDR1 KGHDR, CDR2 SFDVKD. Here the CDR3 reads CATSDSGQGYTQYF. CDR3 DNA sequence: TGTGCCACCAGTGACTCTGGCCAGGGTTATACGCAGTATTTT.

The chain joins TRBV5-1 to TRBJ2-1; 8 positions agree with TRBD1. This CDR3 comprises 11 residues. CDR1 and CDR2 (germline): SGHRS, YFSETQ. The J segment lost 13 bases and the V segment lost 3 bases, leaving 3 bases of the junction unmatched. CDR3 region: CASSSGTGQFF. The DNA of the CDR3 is TGCGCCAGCAGCTCCGGGACAGGTCAGTTCTTC.

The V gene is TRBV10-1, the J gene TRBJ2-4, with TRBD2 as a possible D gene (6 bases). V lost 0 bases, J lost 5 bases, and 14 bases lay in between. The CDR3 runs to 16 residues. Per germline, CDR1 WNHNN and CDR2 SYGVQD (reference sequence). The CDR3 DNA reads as TGCGCCAGCAGTGAGTCTGGTCCGGGGGTGCAAAACATTCAGTACTTC. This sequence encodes CASSESGPGVQNIQYF.

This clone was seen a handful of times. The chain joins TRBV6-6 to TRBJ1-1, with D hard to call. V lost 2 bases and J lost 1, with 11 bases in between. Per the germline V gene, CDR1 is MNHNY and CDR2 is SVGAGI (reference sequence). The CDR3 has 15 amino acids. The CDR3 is CASSYAHNTNTEAFF. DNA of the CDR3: TGTGCCAGCAGTTACGCTCACAACACGAACACTGAAGCTTTCTTT.

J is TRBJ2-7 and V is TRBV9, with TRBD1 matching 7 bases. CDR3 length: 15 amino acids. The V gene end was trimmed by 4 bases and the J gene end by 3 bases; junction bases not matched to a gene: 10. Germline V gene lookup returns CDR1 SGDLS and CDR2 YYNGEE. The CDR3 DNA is TGTGCCAGCAGCTTCCAGGGGGAGCCATTCTACGAGCAGTACTTC. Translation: CASSFQGEPFYEQYF.

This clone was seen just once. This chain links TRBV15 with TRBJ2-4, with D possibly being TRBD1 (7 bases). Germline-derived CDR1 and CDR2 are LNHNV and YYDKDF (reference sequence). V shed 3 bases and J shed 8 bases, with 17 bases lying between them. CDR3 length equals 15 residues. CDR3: CATSRETGSGDIQYF. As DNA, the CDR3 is TGTGCCACCAGCAGGGAGACAGGGTCGGGAGACATTCAGTACTTC.

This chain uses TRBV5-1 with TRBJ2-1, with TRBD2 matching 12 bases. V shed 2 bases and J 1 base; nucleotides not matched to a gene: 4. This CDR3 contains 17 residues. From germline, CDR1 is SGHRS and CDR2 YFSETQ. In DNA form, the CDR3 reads TGCGCCAGCAGCTTACTAGGACTAGCGGGATCCTACAATGAGCAGTTCTTC. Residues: CASSLLGLAGSYNEQFF.

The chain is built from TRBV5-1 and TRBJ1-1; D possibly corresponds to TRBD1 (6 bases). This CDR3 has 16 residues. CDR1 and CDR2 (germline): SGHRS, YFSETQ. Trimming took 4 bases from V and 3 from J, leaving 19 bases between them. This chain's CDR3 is CASSPGHQKPDTEAFF. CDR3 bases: TGCGCCAGCAGCCCGGGACATCAGAAGCCGGACACTGAAGCTTTCTTT.

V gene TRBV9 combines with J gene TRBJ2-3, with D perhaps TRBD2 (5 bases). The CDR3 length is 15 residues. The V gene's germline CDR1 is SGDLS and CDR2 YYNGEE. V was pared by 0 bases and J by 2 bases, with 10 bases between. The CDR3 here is CASSVVEGLTDTQYF. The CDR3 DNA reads TGTGCCAGCAGCGTAGTGGAAGGACTCACAGATACGCAGTATTTT. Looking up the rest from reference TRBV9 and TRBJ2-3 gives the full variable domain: DSGVTQTPKHLITATGQRVTLRCSPRSGDLSVYWYQQSLDQGLQFLIQYYNGEERAKGNILERFSAQQFPDLHSELNLSSLELGDSALYFCASSVVEGLTDTQYFGPGTRLTVL.

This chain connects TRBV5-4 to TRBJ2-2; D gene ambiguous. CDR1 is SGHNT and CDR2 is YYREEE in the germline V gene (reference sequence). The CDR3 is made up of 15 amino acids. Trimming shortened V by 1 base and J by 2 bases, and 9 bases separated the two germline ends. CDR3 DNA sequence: TGTGCCAGCAGCTTGCTCGGTCCCAACACCGGGGAGCTGTTTTTT. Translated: CASSLLGPNTGELFF.

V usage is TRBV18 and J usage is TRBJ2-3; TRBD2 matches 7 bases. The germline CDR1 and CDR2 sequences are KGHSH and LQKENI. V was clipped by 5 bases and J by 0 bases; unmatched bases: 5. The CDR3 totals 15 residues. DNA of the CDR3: TGTGCCAGCTCATCTCTAGCGGAGAGCACAGATACGCAGTATTTT. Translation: CASSSLAESTDTQYF.

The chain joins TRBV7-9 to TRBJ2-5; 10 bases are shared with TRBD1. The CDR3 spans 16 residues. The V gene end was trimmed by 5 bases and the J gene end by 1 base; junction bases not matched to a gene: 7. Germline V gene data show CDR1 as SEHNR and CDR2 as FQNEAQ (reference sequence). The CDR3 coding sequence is TGTGCCAGCAGCCTCCGACAGGGGGCCCTCCAAGAGACCCAGTACTTC. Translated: CASSLRQGALQETQYF.

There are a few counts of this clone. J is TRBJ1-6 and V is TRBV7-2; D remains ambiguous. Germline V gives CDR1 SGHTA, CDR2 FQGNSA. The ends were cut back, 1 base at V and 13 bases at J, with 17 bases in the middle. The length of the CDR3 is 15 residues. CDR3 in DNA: TGTGCCAGCAGCTTAGGGACTTCGTTACCGGTTCCCCTCCACTTT. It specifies CASSLGTSLPVPLHF.